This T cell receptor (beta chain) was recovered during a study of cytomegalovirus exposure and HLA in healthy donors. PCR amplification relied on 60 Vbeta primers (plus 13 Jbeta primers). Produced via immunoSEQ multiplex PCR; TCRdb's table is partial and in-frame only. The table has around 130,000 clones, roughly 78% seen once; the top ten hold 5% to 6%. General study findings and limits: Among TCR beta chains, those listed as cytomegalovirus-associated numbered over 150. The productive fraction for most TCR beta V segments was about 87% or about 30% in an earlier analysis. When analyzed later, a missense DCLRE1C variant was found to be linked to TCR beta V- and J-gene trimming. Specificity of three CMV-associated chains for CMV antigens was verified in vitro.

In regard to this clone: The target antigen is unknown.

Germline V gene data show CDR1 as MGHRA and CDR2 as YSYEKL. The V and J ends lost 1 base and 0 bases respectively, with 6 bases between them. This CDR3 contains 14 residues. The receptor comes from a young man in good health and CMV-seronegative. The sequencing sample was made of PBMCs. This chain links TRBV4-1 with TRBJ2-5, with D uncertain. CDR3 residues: CASSQGGYQETQYF. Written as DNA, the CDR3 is TGCGCCAGCAGCCAAGGTGGCTACCAAGAGACCCAGTACTTC.